One T cell receptor (beta chain) is described in this entry. As yet, its antigen is unknown. Patients had chemo-refractory metastatic non-small-cell lung cancer and received focal radiation plus CTLA-4 blockade that used ipilimumab. Looked up from germline, CDR1 is SEHNR and CDR2 is FQNEAQ (reference sequence). V lost 4 bases to trimming and J lost 7 bases, with 10 bases between them. The CDR3 is 12 residues long. Using immunoSEQ multiplex PCR, the repertoire was profiled, and TCRdb retains in-frame clones only, with some absent. The table has around 40,000 clones, around 86% seen once; the top ten hold about 20%. The sample comes from a study of radiotherapy plus CTLA-4 blockade in lung cancer. At the level of the study: Disease control was seen in approximately 29% of patients, objective responses in approximately 19%. Study-wide results and caveats: In blood, early T cell clone dynamics reportedly predicted response best, together with interferon-beta. After radiotherapy and ipilimumab, tumor-derived clones expanded in peripheral blood.

The chain joins TRBV7-9 to TRBJ1-1; possible D gene TRBD1, 5 bases. The sequence was obtained from a human donor with non-small cell lung cancer whose response to radiotherapy plus ipilimumab could not be evaluated. Source: peripheral blood, taken from a patient treated with radiotherapy plus ipilimumab. CDR3 DNA sequence: TGTGCCAGCAGCTCCGGGGGGGGTGAAGCTTTCTTT. Protein sequence: CASSSGGGEAFF.